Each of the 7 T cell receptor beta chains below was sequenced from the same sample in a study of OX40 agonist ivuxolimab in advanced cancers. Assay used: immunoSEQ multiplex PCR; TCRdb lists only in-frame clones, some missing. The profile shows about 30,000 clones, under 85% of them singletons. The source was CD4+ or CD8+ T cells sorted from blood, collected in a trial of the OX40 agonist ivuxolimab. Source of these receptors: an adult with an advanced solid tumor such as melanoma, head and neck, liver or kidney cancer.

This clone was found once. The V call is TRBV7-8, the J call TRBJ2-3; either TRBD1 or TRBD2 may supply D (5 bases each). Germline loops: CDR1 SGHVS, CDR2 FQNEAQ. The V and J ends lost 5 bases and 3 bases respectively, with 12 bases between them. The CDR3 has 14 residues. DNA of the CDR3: TGTGCCAGCAGCGCTAGCTGGGGGACAGATACGCAGTATTTT. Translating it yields CASSASWGTDTQYF.

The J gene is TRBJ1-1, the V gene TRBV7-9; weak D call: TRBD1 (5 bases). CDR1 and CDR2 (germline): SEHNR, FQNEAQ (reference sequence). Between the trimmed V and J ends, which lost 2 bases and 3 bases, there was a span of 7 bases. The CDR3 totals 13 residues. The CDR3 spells CASSLMGDTEAFF. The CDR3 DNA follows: TGTGCCAGCAGCTTAATGGGGGACACTGAAGCTTTCTTT.

The CDR3 nucleotides are TGCAGCGTGCCGGGACAGGGTCACGAAAAACTGTTTTTT. It specifies CSVPGQGHEKLFF. The chain recombines TRBV29-1 with TRBJ1-4, with TRBD1 identical over 9 bases. The CDR3 contains 13 residues. The germline V gene has CDR1 SQVTM and CDR2 ANQGSEA. The trim removed 6 bases at V and 8 bases at J, leaving 7 bases unmatched.

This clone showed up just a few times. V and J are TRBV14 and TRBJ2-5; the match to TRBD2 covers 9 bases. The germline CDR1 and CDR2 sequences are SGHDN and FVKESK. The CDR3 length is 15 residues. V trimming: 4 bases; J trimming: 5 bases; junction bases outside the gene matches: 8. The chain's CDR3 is CASSRSGGLGETQYF. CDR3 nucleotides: TGTGCCAGCAGCCGAAGCGGGGGGCTTGGGGAGACCCAGTACTTC.

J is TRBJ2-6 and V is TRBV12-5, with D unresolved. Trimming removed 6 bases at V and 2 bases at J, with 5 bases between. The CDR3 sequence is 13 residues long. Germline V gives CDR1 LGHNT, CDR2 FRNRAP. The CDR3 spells CASGQTGANVLTF. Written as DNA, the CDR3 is TGTGCTAGTGGCCAGACTGGGGCCAACGTCCTGACTTTC.

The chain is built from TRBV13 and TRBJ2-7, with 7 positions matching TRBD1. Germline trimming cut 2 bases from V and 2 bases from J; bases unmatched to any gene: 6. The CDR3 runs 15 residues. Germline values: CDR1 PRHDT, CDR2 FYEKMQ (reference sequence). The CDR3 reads CASSLRGQETYEQYF. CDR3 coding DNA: TGTGCCAGCAGCTTAAGAGGACAGGAGACCTACGAGCAGTACTTC.

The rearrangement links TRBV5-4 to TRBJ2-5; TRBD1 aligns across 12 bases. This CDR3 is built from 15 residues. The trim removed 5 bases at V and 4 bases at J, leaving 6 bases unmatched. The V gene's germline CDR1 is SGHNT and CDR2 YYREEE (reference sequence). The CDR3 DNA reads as TGTGCCAGCAGTCGGGACAGGGGGCGCAGAGAGACCCAGTACTTC. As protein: CASSRDRGRRETQYF.